Described below is a single T cell receptor beta chain sequence and its context. Germline V lookup: CDR1 DFQATT, CDR2 SNEGSKA (reference sequence). The CDR3 is 17 amino acids. The junction had 14 bases not matched to a gene; V was cut back by 5 bases and J by 3 bases. Assay used: immunoSEQ multiplex PCR; TCRdb lists only in-frame clones, some missing. The table records around 180,000 clones, 80% to 90% of them present only once. This sample was taken from a study of blood T cell repertoires in COVID-19. This sequence joins TRBV20-1 and TRBJ2-1; 9 bases match TRBD1. The sequenced sample was peripheral blood. The clonotype comes from a woman older than 75 with COVID-19, enrolled during active disease. CDR3 in DNA: TGCAGTGCTGGTGACGGATTCATGGACAGGGGCTACAATGAGCAGTTCTTC. It codes for CSAGDGFMDRGYNEQFF.